These T cell receptor beta chains were read from a single sample in a study of shared clonotypes between healthy human individuals. Method: immunoSEQ multiplex PCR; TCRdb's copy keeps in-frame clones and lacks some. The table records some 500,000 clones, about 96% of them present only once. Sample: naive CD4+ T cells sorted from blood. The source is a woman aged 25 to 39 in good health. Both conserved end residues are part of each CDR3. A D gene is named only where the DNA matches it firmly. The listing skips clone size in some rows; elsewhere it reads once, few, many or a size class.

clone size,CDR3 length,V gene,J gene,D gene,CDR3 protein,CDR3 DNA
NA,14,TRBV5-6,TRBJ1-4,NA,CASSSTEREEKLFF,TGTGCCAGCAGCTCGACAGAAAGGGAGGAAAAACTGTTTTTT
NA,14,TRBV28,TRBJ1-1,NA,CASSFGNGDTEAFF,TGTGCCAGCAGTTTTGGAAACGGGGACACTGAAGCTTTCTTT
NA,16,TRBV5-1,TRBJ2-1,NA,CASSFGRTSSYNEQFF,TGCGCCAGCAGCTTTGGGAGGACCTCTTCCTACAATGAGCAGTTCTTC
NA,14,TRBV27,TRBJ2-6,NA,CASSLSGGANVLTF,TGTGCCAGCAGTTTATCAGGTGGGGCCAACGTCCTGACTTTC
NA,15,TRBV7-2,TRBJ2-1,TRBD2,CASSEFTSGSIEQFF,TGTGCCAGCAGCGAATTCACTAGCGGGAGTATCGAGCAGTTCTTC
NA,15,TRBV6-4,TRBJ2-3,NA,CASSPGGAFSDTQYF,TGTGCCAGCAGTCCTGGGGGGGCTTTCTCAGATACGCAGTATTTT
NA,13,TRBV15,TRBJ1-2,NA,CATSSAGIYGYTF,TGTGCCACCAGCAGTGCAGGGATCTATGGCTACACCTTC
NA,13,TRBV27,TRBJ1-2,NA,CASSSGGTYGYTF,TGTGCCAGCAGTTCGGGGGGCACCTATGGCTACACCTTC
NA,15,TRBV28,TRBJ2-3,NA,CASSLSLPFTDTQYF,TGTGCCAGCAGTTTATCTCTTCCCTTCACAGATACGCAGTATTTT
NA,14,TRBV18,TRBJ2-7,TRBD1,CASSPRTGGSEQYF,TGTGCCAGCTCACCCCGGACAGGGGGGAGCGAGCAGTACTTC
NA,16,TRBV18,TRBJ2-7,NA,CASSPPDTVSSYEQYF,TGTGCCAGCTCACCACCGGACACTGTGAGCTCCTACGAGCAGTACTTC
NA,13,TRBV5-4,TRBJ1-5,NA,CASSFFPSEPQHF,TGTGCCAGCAGCTTTTTTCCTTCAGAGCCCCAGCATTTT
NA,13,TRBV2,TRBJ2-7,NA,CASGVAENYEQYF,TGTGCCAGCGGAGTAGCAGAGAACTACGAGCAGTACTTC
NA,15,TRBV7-9,TRBJ2-7,NA,CASSSKTSPPYEQYF,TGTGCCAGCAGCTCGAAGACCAGTCCTCCCTACGAGCAGTACTTC
NA,14,TRBV28,TRBJ1-1,NA,CASSQAGGLAEAFF,TGTGCCAGCAGTCAAGCCGGGGGCCTCGCTGAAGCTTTCTTT
NA,15,TRBV6-1,TRBJ1-6,NA,CASSVAAKGLSPLHF,TGTGCCAGCAGTGTCGCGGCCAAGGGCTTATCACCCCTCCACTTT
NA,15,TRBV18,TRBJ2-7,TRBD2,CASSPPGLFSHEQYF,TGTGCCAGCTCACCACCGGGACTATTTTCCCACGAGCAGTACTTC
NA,14,TRBV5-1,TRBJ2-7,TRBD1,CASSKGQGDYEQYF,TGCGCCAGCAGCAAGGGACAGGGGGATTACGAGCAGTACTTC
NA,17,TRBV6-1,TRBJ1-1,NA,CASSELTGWKLNTEAFF,TGTGCCAGCAGTGAATTGACAGGTTGGAAGTTGAACACTGAAGCTTTCTTT
NA,14,TRBV6-1,TRBJ1-5,NA,CASSEQGAAIPQHF,TGTGCCAGCAGTGAACAGGGTGCGGCCATACCCCAGCATTTT
NA,16,TRBV5-1,TRBJ2-5,NA,CASSLGASLYQETQYF,TGCGCCAGCAGCTTGGGGGCGAGTTTGTACCAAGAGACCCAGTACTTC
NA,14,TRBV6-5,TRBJ1-4,NA,CASSFWGGNEKLFF,TGTGCCAGCAGTTTCTGGGGGGGAAATGAAAAACTGTTTTTT
NA,12,TRBV10-3,TRBJ2-7,NA,CAISEWGYEQYF,TGTGCCATCAGTGAGTGGGGCTACGAGCAGTACTTC
NA,14,TRBV4-1,TRBJ2-2,NA,CASRIVEGTGELFF,TGCGCCAGCAGAATCGTCGAGGGGACCGGGGAGCTGTTTTTT
NA,14,TRBV5-6,TRBJ1-2,NA,CASSFDRRDYGYTF,TGTGCCAGCAGCTTCGACAGGCGGGACTATGGCTACACCTTC
NA,13,TRBV19,TRBJ2-7,NA,CASSIDSSYEQYF,TGTGCCAGTAGTATCGACAGTTCCTACGAGCAGTACTTC
NA,13,TRBV25-1,TRBJ1-1,NA,CASSPQENTEAFF,TGTGCCAGCAGTCCACAAGAGAACACTGAAGCTTTCTTT
NA,15,TRBV14,TRBJ1-2,NA,CASSTDPGHLYGYTF,TGTGCCAGCAGCACTGACCCGGGACACCTCTATGGCTACACCTTC
NA,15,TRBV18,TRBJ1-5,NA,CASSPDRQGHQPQHF,TGTGCCAGCTCACCGGATCGGCAGGGGCATCAGCCCCAGCATTTT
once,13,TRBV10-3,TRBJ2-7,NA,CAIRGIFDYEQYF,TGTGCCATCCGAGGGATCTTCGACTACGAGCAGTACTTC
NA,12,TRBV7-9,TRBJ1-5,NA,CASSFDRQPQHF,TGTGCCAGCAGCTTCGACAGACAGCCCCAGCATTTT
NA,15,TRBV10-1,TRBJ2-3,TRBD1,CASSGRQGGTDTQYF,TGCGCCAGCAGTGGGAGACAGGGCGGCACAGATACGCAGTATTTT
few,14,TRBV18,TRBJ2-5,NA,CASSPPVVEETQYF,TGTGCCAGCTCACCACCGGTGGTCGAAGAGACCCAGTACTTC
NA,16,TRBV28,TRBJ1-2,NA,CASSFIAISSPGGYTF,TGTGCCAGCAGTTTTATCGCTATATCATCCCCCGGGGGCTACACCTTC
NA,13,TRBV28,TRBJ2-7,NA,CASSYPAAYEQYF,TGTGCCAGCAGTTATCCGGCGGCCTACGAGCAGTACTTC
NA,15,TRBV4-2,TRBJ1-5,NA,CASSAWTVRHQPQHF,TGTGCCAGCAGCGCTTGGACAGTGCGCCACCAGCCCCAGCATTTT
NA,14,TRBV18,TRBJ2-5,NA,CASSPFRDVETQYF,TGTGCCAGCTCACCGTTCCGGGACGTAGAGACCCAGTACTTC
NA,10,TRBV20-1,TRBJ1-2,NA,CSGRGNGYTF,TGCAGTGGAAGGGGCAATGGCTACACCTTC
NA,14,TRBV7-2,TRBJ2-7,TRBD2,CASSTLAGASEQYF,TGTGCCAGCAGCACACTAGCGGGAGCGTCCGAGCAGTACTTC
NA,10,TRBV20-1,TRBJ2-3,NA,CSALLSTQYF,TGCAGTGCGCTTCTCAGCACGCAGTATTTT
NA,16,TRBV2,TRBJ2-3,TRBD2,CASSDGTSGSTDTQYF,TGTGCCAGCAGTGATGGGACTAGCGGGAGCACAGATACGCAGTATTTT
once,14,TRBV11-2,TRBJ2-5,TRBD2,CASRASGSLETQYF,TGTGCCAGCAGGGCTAGCGGGAGTTTGGAGACCCAGTACTTC
NA,13,TRBV27,TRBJ2-1,TRBD2,CAAGTSIIYEQFF,TGTGCCGCAGGGACTAGCATTATCTATGAGCAGTTCTTC
NA,14,TRBV10-3,TRBJ2-7,TRBD2,CAIRAGTSYHEQYF,TGTGCCATCAGGGCCGGGACTAGCTACCACGAGCAGTACTTC
NA,16,TRBV19,TRBJ1-5,NA,CASSPDSGVVYQPQHF,TGTGCCAGTAGTCCGGATTCAGGGGTGGTTTATCAGCCCCAGCATTTT
NA,16,TRBV7-2,TRBJ2-4,TRBD2,CASSRTSGRAKNIQYF,TGTGCCAGCAGCAGAACTAGCGGAAGAGCCAAAAACATTCAGTACTTC
few,14,TRBV7-9,TRBJ2-7,TRBD1,CASSFGQGEDEQYF,TGTGCCAGCAGCTTTGGACAGGGTGAGGACGAGCAGTACTTC
NA,15,TRBV10-3,TRBJ2-7,TRBD2,CAISGLAETTYEQYF,TGTGCCATCAGTGGGCTAGCGGAGACTACCTACGAGCAGTACTTC
NA,10,TRBV28,TRBJ1-2,NA,CASSFNGYTF,TGTGCCAGCAGTTTCAATGGCTACACCTTC
once,11,TRBV28,TRBJ1-1,NA,CASSVNTEAFF,TGTGCCAGCAGTGTGAACACTGAAGCTTTCTTT
NA,13,TRBV5-1,TRBJ2-1,NA,CASSLNGGPEQFF,TGCGCCAGCAGCTTGAATGGGGGACCTGAGCAGTTCTTC
NA,14,TRBV18,TRBJ1-4,NA,CASSPSVEGEKLFF,TGTGCCAGCTCACCATCGGTGGAGGGGGAAAAACTGTTTTTT
NA,14,TRBV7-7,TRBJ2-7,TRBD2,CASSLTSGSVEQYF,TGTGCCAGCAGCTTGACTAGCGGGAGTGTTGAGCAGTACTTC
NA,14,TRBV27,TRBJ1-5,TRBD1,CASSSGTGHQPQHF,TGTGCCAGCAGTTCCGGGACAGGGCATCAGCCCCAGCATTTT